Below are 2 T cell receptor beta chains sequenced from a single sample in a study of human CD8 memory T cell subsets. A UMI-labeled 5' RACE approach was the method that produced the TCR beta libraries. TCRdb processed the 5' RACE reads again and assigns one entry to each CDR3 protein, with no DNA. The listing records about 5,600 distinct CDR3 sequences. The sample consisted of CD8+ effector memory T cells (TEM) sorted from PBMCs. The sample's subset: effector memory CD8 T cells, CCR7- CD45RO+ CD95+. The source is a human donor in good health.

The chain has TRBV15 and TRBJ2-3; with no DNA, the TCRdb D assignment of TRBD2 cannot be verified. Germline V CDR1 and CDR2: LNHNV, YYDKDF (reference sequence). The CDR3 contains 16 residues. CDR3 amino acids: CATSKKTSGVGDTQYF.

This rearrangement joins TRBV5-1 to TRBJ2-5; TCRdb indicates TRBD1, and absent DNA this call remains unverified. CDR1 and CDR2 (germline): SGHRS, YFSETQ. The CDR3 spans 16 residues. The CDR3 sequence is CASSFRTDRVQETQYF.